This TCR beta chain appears in the sequencing data of a study of T cell responses to AZD1222 COVID-19 vaccine. Study-level findings and limits: The CD4 TCRs associated with vaccination extended across spike and predominated at 160-218 and 743-854. A rise in Spike-specific TCR breadth and depth followed two AZD1222 doses.

This clone was found once. Its specificity is unknown. Clones were read by immunoSEQ multiplex PCR, and TCRdb kept only the in-frame ones, dropping some. The top ten clones hold roughly 1.7% of a sample with some 180,000 clones, just over 90% of them seen once. V dropped 4 bases and J dropped 5; count of bases not matched to a gene: 7. Looked up from germline, CDR1 is WSHSY and CDR2 is SAAADI. This CDR3 has 14 residues. The sample consisted of peripheral blood, taken 28 days after the second AZD1222 dose. The clonotype originates from an adult who received the AZD1222 COVID-19 vaccine. The chain is built from TRBV10-2 and TRBJ2-7; 8 bases are shared with TRBD2. In nucleotides, the CDR3 is TGCGCCAGCAGTGGCTTGACTAGCGCTAACGAGCAGTACTTC. It codes for CASSGLTSANEQYF.